A single sample is the source of the 8 T cell receptor beta chains below, sequenced in a study of T cell responses to AZD1222 COVID-19 vaccine. Measured with immunoSEQ multiplex PCR; TCRdb has only the in-frame clones, and not every one. The table has around 99,000 clones, about 89% seen once. The input for sequencing was peripheral blood, taken on day 0 of AZD1222 vaccination. Receptors were obtained from an adult in good health.

The rearrangement links TRBV28 to TRBJ2-2; possibly TRBD1 for D (5 bases). Germline V gene data show CDR1 as MDHEN and CDR2 as SYDVKM. The CDR3 is made up of 15 amino acids. The germline V and J ends were trimmed by 6 bases and 4 bases, with 15 bases remaining between them. CDR3 sequence: CASRATGPGTGELFF. In DNA, the CDR3 is TGTGCCAGCAGGGCAACAGGACCGGGCACCGGGGAGCTGTTTTTT.

J is TRBJ1-4 and V is TRBV6-5; 9 bases are shared with TRBD1. This CDR3 is 16 amino acids long. In germline, CDR1 is MNHEY, CDR2 SVGAGI. The junction had 6 bases not matched to a gene; V was cut back by 2 bases and J by 5 bases. The CDR3 loop reads CASSYGPGQGNEKLFF. CDR3 in DNA: TGTGCCAGCAGTTACGGGCCGGGACAGGGAAATGAAAAACTGTTTTTT.

The V gene is TRBV6-5, the J gene TRBJ1-2; no firm D call. Germline CDR1 is MNHEY and CDR2 is SVGAGI. V gave up 0 bases and J gave up 5 bases, with 10 bases separating them. CDR3 length: 14 residues. The CDR3 spells CASSYSTTRYGYTF. In DNA form, the CDR3 reads TGTGCCAGCAGTTACTCCACAACCCGGTATGGCTACACCTTC.

The V call is TRBV30, the J call TRBJ1-1; 8 bases line up with TRBD1. J gave up 4 bases and V 1 base, and 8 bases lay outside the gene matches. CDR3 length equals 15 residues. Germline V gives CDR1 GTSNPN, CDR2 SVGIG (reference sequence). The CDR3 region is CAWSGHGQGSTEAFF. The CDR3 DNA reads as TGTGCCTGGAGTGGGCACGGACAGGGAAGCACTGAAGCTTTCTTT.

This clone was seen a handful of times. V and J are TRBV10-3 and TRBJ2-2; TRBD2 matches at 11 bases. The trim removed 7 bases at V and 1 base at J, leaving 2 bases unmatched. Per germline, CDR1 ENHRY and CDR2 SYGVKD. The CDR3 is 15 residues long. The CDR3 loop reads CAIKTSGRNTGELFF. DNA for the CDR3: TGTGCCATCAAAACTAGCGGGAGGAACACCGGGGAGCTGTTTTTT.

The chain carries TRBV6-2 or TRBV6-3 and TRBJ2-1; 8 bases line up with TRBD2. Germline trimming cut 6 bases from V and 9 bases from J; bases unmatched to any gene: 10. Looked up from germline, CDR1 is MNHEY and CDR2 is SVGEGT. CDR3 size: 14 residues. CDR3 nucleotide sequence: TGTGCCAGCAGCCCGCGGGGGGCTACGGGTGAGCAGTTCTTC. Its protein product is CASSPRGATGEQFF.

The genes are TRBV3-1 (or the pseudogene TRBV3-2) and TRBJ2-6; D may be TRBD1 (6 bases). This CDR3 region has 17 residues. Germline values: CDR1 LGHDT, CDR2 YNNKEL (reference sequence). Trimming stripped 0 bases from V and 2 bases from J, with 11 bases between. The CDR3 DNA sequence: TGTGCCAGCAGCCAAGATGTAGCAGGGGCTGGGGCCAACGTCCTGACTTTC. This encodes CASSQDVAGAGANVLTF.

The chain uses TRBV7-2 and TRBJ1-2; the match to TRBD1 covers 11 bases. The ends lost 5 bases at V and 4 bases at J; junction bases unmatched: 9. The CDR3 has 16 residues. CDR1 is SGHTA and CDR2 is FQGNSA in the germline V gene. The CDR3 DNA reads as TGTGCCAGCAGCGCAGCCGGGACAGGGGGTCTCTATGGCTACACCTTC. It encodes CASSAAGTGGLYGYTF.